A single T cell receptor (beta chain) is shown here with its context. This entry belongs to a study of blood T cell repertoires in COVID-19. Study context: COVID-19 samples from acute and convalescent phases originated in the United States, Italy and Spain. T cells, B-cell-depleted T cells, or PBMCs supplied cDNA or gDNA.

The CDR3 runs to 13 residues. Losses at the gene ends were 4 bases for V and 7 bases for J; bases not matched to a gene: 7. In germline, CDR1 is SGHRS, CDR2 YFSETQ. Per the original methods: From reference gene primer amplification, estimates of nucleated cell counts were derived. Produced via immunoSEQ multiplex PCR; TCRdb's table is partial and in-frame only. V, J and clone size are taken as reported in that table, and D and trimming were inferred from the DNA itself. The sample contains 200,000 to 300,000 clones, over 80% of which appear only once. This chain links TRBV5-1 with TRBJ1-2; 7 positions match TRBD1. Sequenced input: peripheral blood. The TCR originated in a woman aged 40 to 55 with acute or convalescent COVID-19. The CDR3, as DNA: TGCGCCAGCAGCGTTACAGGGGTGAGTGGCTACACCTTC. Translated: CASSVTGVSGYTF.